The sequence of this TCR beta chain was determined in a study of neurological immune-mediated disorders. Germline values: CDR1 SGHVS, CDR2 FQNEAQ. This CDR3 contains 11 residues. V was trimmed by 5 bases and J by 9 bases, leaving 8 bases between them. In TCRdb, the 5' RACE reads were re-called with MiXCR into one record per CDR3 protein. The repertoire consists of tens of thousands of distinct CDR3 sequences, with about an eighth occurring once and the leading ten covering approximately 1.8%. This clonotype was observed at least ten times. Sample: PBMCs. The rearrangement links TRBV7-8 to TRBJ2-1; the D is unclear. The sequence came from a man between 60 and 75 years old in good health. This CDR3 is CASSPNGEQFF. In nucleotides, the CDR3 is TGTGCCAGCAGCCCCAACGGTGAGCAGTTCTTC.